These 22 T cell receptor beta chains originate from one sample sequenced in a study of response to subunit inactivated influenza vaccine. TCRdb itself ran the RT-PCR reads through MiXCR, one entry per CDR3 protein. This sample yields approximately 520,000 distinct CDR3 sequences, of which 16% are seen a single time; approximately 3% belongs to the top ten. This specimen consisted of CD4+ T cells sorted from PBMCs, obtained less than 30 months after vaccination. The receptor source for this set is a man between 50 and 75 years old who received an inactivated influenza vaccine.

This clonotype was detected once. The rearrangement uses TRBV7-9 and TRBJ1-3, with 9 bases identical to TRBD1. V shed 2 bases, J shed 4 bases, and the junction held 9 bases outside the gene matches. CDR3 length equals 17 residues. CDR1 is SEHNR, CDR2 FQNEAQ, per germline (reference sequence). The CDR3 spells CASSLTEGQGSGNTIYF. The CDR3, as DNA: TGTGCCAGCAGCTTAACTGAGGGACAGGGATCCGGAAACACCATATATTTT.

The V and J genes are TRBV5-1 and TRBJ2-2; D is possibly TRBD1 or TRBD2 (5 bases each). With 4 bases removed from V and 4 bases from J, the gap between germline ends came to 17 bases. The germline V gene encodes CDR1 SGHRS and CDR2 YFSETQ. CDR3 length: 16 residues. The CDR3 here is CASSRDRWAVTGELFF. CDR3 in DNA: TGCGCCAGCAGCAGGGACCGTTGGGCGGTCACCGGGGAGCTGTTTTTT.

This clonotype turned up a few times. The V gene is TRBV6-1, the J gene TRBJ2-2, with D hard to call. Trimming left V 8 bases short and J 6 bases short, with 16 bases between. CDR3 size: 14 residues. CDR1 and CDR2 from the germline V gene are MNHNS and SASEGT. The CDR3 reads CASQKVGRSGELFF. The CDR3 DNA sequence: TGTGCCAGCCAGAAAGTCGGACGGTCCGGGGAGCTGTTTTTT.

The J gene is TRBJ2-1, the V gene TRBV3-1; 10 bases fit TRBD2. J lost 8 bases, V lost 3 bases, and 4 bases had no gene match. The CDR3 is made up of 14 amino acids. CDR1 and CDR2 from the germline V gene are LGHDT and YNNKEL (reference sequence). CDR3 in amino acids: CASSHQAGGHEQFF. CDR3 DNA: TGTGCCAGCAGCCATCAAGCGGGGGGGCATGAGCAGTTCTTC.

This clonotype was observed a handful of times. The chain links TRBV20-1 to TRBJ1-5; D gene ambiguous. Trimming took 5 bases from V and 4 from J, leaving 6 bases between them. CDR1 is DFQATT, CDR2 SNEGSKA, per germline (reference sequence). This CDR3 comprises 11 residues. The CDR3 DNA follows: TGCAGTGCTGTAGGGAATCAGCCCCAGCATTTT. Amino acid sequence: CSAVGNQPQHF.

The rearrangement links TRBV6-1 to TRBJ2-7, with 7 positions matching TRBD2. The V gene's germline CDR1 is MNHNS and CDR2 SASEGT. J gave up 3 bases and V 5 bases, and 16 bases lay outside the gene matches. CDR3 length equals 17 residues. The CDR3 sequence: CASSRTHFGTKNYEQYF. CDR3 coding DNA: TGTGCCAGCAGTCGCACCCACTTCGGGACTAAAAACTACGAGCAGTACTTC.

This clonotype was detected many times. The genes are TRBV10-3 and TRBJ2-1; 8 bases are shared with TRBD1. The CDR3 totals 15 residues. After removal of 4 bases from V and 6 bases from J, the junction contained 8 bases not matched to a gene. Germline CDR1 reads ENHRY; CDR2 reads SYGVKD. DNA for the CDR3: TGTGCCATCAGTGGGACAGGGCGAATGTCCAATGAGCAGTTCTTC. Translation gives CAISGTGRMSNEQFF.

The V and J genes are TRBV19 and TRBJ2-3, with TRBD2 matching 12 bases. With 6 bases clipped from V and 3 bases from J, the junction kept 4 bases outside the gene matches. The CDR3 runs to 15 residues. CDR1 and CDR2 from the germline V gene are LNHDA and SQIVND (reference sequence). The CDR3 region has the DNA TGTGCCAGTAGAAGCGGGACTAGCGGGACAGATACGCAGTATTTT. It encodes CASRSGTSGTDTQYF.

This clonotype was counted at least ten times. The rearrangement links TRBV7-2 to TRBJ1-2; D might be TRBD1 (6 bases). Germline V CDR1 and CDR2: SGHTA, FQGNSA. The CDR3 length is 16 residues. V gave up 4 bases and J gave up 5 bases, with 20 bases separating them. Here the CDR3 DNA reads TGTGCCAGCAGCTCTAGGGGGTCAGCCGTATGGTATGGCTACACCTTC. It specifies CASSSRGSAVWYGYTF. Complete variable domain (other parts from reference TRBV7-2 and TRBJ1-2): GAGVSQSPSNKVTEKGKDVELRCDPISGHTALYWYRQSLGQGLEFLIYFQGNSAPDKSGLPSDRFSAERTGGSVSTLTIQRTQQEDSAVYLCASSSRGSAVWYGYTFGSGTRLTVV.

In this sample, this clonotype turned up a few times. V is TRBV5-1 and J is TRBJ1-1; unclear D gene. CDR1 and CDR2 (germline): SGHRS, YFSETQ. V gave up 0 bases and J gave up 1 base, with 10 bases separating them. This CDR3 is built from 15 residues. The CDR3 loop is CASSLAWGENTEAFF. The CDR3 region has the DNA TGCGCCAGCAGCTTGGCCTGGGGAGAGAACACTGAAGCTTTCTTT.

CDR3 bases: TGCAGCGTGTGGGGTGGACAGGGGGTCAACGAGCAGTACTTC. It codes for CSVWGGQGVNEQYF. This rearrangement joins TRBV29-1 to TRBJ2-7; 10 nucleotides align to TRBD1. V dropped 6 bases and J dropped 5; count of bases not matched to a gene: 10. This CDR3 region has 14 residues. Germline assignment: CDR1 SQVTM and CDR2 ANQGSEA.

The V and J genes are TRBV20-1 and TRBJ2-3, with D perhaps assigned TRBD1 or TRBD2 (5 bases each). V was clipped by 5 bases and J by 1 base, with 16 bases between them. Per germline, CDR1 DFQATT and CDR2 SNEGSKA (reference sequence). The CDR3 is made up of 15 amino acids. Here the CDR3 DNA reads TGCAGTGCTTGGGACGGAGGCGTTGGCACAGATACGCAGTATTTT. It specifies CSAWDGGVGTDTQYF.

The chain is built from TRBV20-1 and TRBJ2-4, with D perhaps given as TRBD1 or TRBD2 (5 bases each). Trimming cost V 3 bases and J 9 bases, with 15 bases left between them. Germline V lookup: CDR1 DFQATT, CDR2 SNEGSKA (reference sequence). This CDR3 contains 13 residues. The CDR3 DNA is TGCAGTGCTAGTGCGCTAGCTGGGGGCATTCAGTACTTC. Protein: CSASALAGGIQYF.

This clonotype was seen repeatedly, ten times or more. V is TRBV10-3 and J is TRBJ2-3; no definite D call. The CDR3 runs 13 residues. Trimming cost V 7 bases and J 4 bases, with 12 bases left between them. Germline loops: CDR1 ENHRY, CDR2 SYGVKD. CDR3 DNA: TGTGCCATCAAGAGCCCTGTGGCAGATACGCAGTATTTT. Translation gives CAIKSPVADTQYF.

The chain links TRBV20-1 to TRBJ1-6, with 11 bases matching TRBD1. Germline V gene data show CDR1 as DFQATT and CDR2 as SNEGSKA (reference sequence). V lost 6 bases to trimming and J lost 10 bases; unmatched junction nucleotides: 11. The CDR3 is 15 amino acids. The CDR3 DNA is TGCAGTGCCCCGGGACAGGGGGAATGGAACTCACCCCTCCACTTT. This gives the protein CSAPGQGEWNSPLHF.

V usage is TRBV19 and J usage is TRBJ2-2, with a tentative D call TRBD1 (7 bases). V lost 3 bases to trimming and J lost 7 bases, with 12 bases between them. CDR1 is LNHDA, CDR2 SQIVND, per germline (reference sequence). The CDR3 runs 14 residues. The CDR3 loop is CASSIGRGDGELFF. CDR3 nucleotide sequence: TGTGCCAGTAGTATCGGCAGGGGGGACGGGGAGCTGTTTTTT.

This chain's CDR3 is CASSYFGPETQYF. The DNA for the CDR3 is TGTGCCAGCAGTTACTTCGGACCGGAGACCCAGTACTTC. V is TRBV6-6 and J is TRBJ2-5, with D hard to call. The CDR3 loop spans 13 amino acids. In germline, CDR1 is MNHNY, CDR2 SVGAGI (reference sequence). V shed 1 base and J shed 5 bases, with 8 bases lying between them.

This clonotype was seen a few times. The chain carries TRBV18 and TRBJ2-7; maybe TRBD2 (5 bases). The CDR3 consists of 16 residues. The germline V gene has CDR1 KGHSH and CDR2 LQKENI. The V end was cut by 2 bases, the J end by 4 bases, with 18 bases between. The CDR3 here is CASSPGLGLGTYEQYF. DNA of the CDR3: TGTGCCAGCTCACCAGGACTCGGGCTGGGCACGTACGAGCAGTACTTC.

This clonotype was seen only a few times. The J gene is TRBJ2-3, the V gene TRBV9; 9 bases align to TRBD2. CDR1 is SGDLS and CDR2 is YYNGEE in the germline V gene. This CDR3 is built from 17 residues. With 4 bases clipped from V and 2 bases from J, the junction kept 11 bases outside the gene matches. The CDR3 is CASSLRSGGRATDTQYF. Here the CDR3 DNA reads TGTGCCAGCAGCCTCCGGAGTGGCGGGAGGGCCACAGATACGCAGTATTTT.

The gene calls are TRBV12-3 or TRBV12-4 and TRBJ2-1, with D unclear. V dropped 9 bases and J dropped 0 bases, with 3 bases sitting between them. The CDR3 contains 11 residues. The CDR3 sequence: CASCSYNEQFF. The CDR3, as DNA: TGTGCCAGTTGCTCCTACAATGAGCAGTTCTTC.

The CDR3 loop reads CAISGPGRDASNEQFF. The CDR3 nucleotides read TGTGCCATCAGTGGCCCCGGGCGTGACGCTTCCAATGAGCAGTTCTTC. The chain links TRBV10-3 to TRBJ2-1; D gene uncertain. This CDR3 is 16 amino acids long. With 4 bases removed from V and 6 bases from J, the gap between germline ends came to 19 bases. Germline CDR1 and CDR2: ENHRY and SYGVKD.

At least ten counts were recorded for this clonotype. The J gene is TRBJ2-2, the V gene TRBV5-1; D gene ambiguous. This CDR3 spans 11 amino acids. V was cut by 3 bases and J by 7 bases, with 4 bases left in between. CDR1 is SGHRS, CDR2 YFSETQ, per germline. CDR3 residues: CASSSLGELFF. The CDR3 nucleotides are TGCGCCAGCAGCTCTCTCGGGGAGCTGTTTTTT.